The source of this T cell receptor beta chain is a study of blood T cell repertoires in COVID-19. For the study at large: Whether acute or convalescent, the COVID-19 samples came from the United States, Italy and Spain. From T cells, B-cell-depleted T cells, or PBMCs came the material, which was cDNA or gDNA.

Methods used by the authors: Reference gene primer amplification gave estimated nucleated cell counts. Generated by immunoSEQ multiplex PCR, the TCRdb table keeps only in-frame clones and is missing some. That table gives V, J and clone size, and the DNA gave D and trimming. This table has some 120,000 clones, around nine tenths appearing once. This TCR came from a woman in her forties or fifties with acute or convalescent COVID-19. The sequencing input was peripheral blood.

CDR3 loop: CASGEREGGHEQFF. The CDR3 coding sequence is TGTGCCAGCGGAGAGCGGGAGGGGGGACATGAGCAGTTCTTC. This rearrangement joins TRBV11-2 to TRBJ2-1, with TRBD2 matching 10 bases. V was clipped by 8 bases and J by 8 bases; unmatched bases: 9. Germline lookup yields CDR1 SGHAT and CDR2 FQNNGV. The CDR3 is 14 amino acids.